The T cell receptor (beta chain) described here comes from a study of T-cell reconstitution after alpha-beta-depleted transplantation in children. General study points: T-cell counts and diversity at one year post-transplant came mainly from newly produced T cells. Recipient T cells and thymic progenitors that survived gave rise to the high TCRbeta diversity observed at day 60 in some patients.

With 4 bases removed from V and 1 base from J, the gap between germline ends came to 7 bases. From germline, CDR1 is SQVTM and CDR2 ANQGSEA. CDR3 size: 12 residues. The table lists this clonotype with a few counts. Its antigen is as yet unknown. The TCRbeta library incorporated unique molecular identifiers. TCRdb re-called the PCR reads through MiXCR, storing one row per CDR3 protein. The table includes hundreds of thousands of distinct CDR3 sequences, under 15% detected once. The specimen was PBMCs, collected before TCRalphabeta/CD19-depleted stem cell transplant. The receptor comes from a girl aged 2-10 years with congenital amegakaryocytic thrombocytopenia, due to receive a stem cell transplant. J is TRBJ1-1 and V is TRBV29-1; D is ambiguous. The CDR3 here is CSVGLRNTEAFF. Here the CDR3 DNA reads TGCAGCGTTGGCCTCCGGAACACTGAAGCTTTCTTT.